This paragraph reports one T cell receptor beta chain. Measured with immunoSEQ multiplex PCR; TCRdb has only the in-frame clones, and not every one. The sample has 20,000 to 25,000 clones; approximately 81% are singletons. This specimen comes from a study of T cell changes during pregnancy in multiple sclerosis. This CDR3 comprises 13 residues. V lost 1 base and J 2 bases, leaving 9 bases between the germline ends. Germline V gene lookup returns CDR1 GTSNPN and CDR2 SVGIG (reference sequence). This clonotype was sampled from a female donor with multiple sclerosis, enrolled in a pregnancy study. The chain carries TRBV30 and TRBJ2-7; D is undetermined. Sample: CD8+ T cells from peripheral blood mononuclear cells, taken before pregnancy. CDR3 protein: CAWSGGIPYEQYF. In DNA form, the CDR3 reads TGTGCCTGGAGTGGCGGCATTCCCTACGAGCAGTACTTC.